This T cell receptor beta chain derives from a study of T cells in Graves' hyperthyroidism and ophthalmopathy. Study observations and caveats: In the blood, most expanded thyroid clonotypes above 0.001 appeared as well. Ophthalmopathy onset followed model prediction by a median roughly six months.

What was amplified from RNA transcripts were TCR beta CDR3 regions. First-round RT-PCR of the TCR CDR3 relied on the HTBI primer set. TCRdb independently ran MiXCR on the multiplex PCR reads; one entry per CDR3 protein. The sample lists under 350,000 distinct CDR3 sequences; over 15% were seen once. This CDR3 comprises 14 residues. CDR1 SGHTA and CDR2 FQGNSA come from the germline V gene. V lost 1 base to trimming and J lost 4 bases, with 8 bases between them. Note on this clonotype: The antigen is not known.

An absence of ophthalmopathy progression within 18 months meant stable Graves' hyperthyroidism. Patients aged 18 to 65 had newly diagnosed hyperthyroidism that had lasted under 2 months. Material for sequencing was blood. The sequence was obtained from a woman aged 45 to 65 with Graves' hyperthyroidism. The V gene is TRBV7-2, the J gene TRBJ1-5; D ambiguous. Here the CDR3 reads CASSLDDGNQPQHF. The CDR3 DNA reads TGTGCCAGCAGCTTAGATGATGGAAATCAGCCCCAGCATTTT.